The T cell receptor (beta chain) under discussion was sequenced for a study of shared clonotypes between healthy human individuals. Study-level points and caveats: When naive CD4 clonotypes were compared across four donors, roughly 4.9% were shared.

Using immunoSEQ multiplex PCR, the repertoire was profiled, and TCRdb retains in-frame clones only, with some absent. The table records around 690,000 clones, around 91% of them present only once. CDR1 and CDR2 from the germline V gene are MNHEY and SMNVEV (reference sequence). The J segment lost 5 bases and the V segment lost 5 bases, leaving 10 bases of the junction unmatched. The CDR3 has 16 amino acids. Regarding this clone: The antigen remains unidentified.

This clonotype originated in a young man in good health. Some clones in this sample may be carry-over from other donors' samples. V is TRBV27 and J is TRBJ2-1; 9 bases match TRBD2. The sequencing input was memory CD8+ T cells from PBMCs. Specified subset: CD45RO+ cells pooled with CCR7-negative TemRA cells. The CDR3 is CASSPWGSGSDNEQFF. The CDR3 DNA reads as TGTGCCAGCAGTCCCTGGGGTAGCGGGAGTGACAATGAGCAGTTCTTC.